The clone carrying this T cell receptor (beta chain) occurred a few times. Its antigen remains unidentified. Researchers reported that TCR beta cDNA libraries carried unique molecular identifiers. TCRdb analysed the PCR reads with MiXCR anew, one entry per CDR3 protein. The sample consists of roughly 730,000 distinct CDR3 sequences, 25% to 30% of them appearing once. The V end lost 0 bases, the J end lost 0 bases, and 13 bases lay between the germline ends. Germline V CDR1 and CDR2: SGHKS, YYEKEE (reference sequence). The CDR3 runs to 16 residues. The data were taken from a study of post-analysis software for immune sequencing data. Study-level findings and limits: A few TRBV segments appeared more often in patients than in controls, and TRBV5-6, TRBV5-1 and TRBV20-1 were among these.

Input material: blood. The chain combines TRBV5-5 with TRBJ2-7; D gene ambiguous. The sequence was obtained from a girl aged 5-17 years with multiple sclerosis. CDR3 protein: CASSLAGVLSSYEQYF. The CDR3 coding sequence is TGTGCCAGCAGCTTGGCCGGTGTGCTGAGCTCCTACGAGCAGTACTTC.